This entry concerns a single T cell receptor (beta chain). The target antigen is unknown. The CDR3 spans 15 residues. Germline CDR1 reads MDHEN; CDR2 reads SYDVKM. Each sample's input was approximately 270 ng genomic DNA, roughly 40,000 genome equivalents. Multiplex touch-down PCR amplified TRB using TRB-A and TRB-B pools in one tube. From its re-call of the multiplex PCR reads, TCRdb lists each CDR3 protein once, without DNA. Seen in this sample are around 8,000 distinct CDR3 sequences; the ten most common clones hold 4.7%. The sample originates from a study of T cell clusters in autoimmune cytopenias. Study-level points and caveats: TRB repertoire shifts in secondary cytopenia and chronic lymphocytic leukemia mostly reflected lymphoma, not autoimmunity. Physiological T cell clusters of healthy donors were apparently absent in primary autoimmune cytopenia patients.

The specimen sequenced was peripheral blood. This sequence was found in a human donor with an autoimmune cytopenia or autoimmune hepatitis (not recorded which). The V gene is TRBV28, the J gene TRBJ2-2; TCRdb calls TRBD1, which cannot be checked without DNA. This CDR3 is CASSLVLGRVGELFF.